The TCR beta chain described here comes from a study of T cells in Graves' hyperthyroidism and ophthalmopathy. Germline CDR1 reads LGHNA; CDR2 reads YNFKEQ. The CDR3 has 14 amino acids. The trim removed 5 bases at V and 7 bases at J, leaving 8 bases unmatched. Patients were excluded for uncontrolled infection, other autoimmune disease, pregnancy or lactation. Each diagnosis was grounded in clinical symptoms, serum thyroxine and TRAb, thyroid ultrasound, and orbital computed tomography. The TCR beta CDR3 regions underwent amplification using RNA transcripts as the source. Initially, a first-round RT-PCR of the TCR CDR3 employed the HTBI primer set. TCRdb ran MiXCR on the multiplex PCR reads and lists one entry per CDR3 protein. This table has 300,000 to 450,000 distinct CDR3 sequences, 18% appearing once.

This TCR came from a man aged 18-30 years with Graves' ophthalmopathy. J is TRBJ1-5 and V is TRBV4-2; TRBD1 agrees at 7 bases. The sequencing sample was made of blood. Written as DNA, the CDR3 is TGTGCCAGCAGCTCGACAGGGACTAACCAGCCCCAGCATTTT. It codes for CASSSTGTNQPQHF.